A single sample gave rise to the 20 T cell receptor beta chains below, sequenced in a study of blood T cell repertoires in COVID-19. Some clones are missing from TCRdb's copy, which holds only in-frame ones; the method was immunoSEQ multiplex PCR. The sample lists under 250,000 clones, just under 85% occurring once. The material sequenced was peripheral blood. These receptors were collected from an elderly man with acute or convalescent COVID-19.

The chain is built from TRBV10-3 and TRBJ1-1; 7 nucleotides match TRBD1. The CDR3 has 14 amino acids. The germline gives CDR1 ENHRY, CDR2 SYGVKD. V was clipped by 6 bases and J by 1 base; unmatched bases: 5. CDR3 amino acids: CAIRETGKNTEAFF. CDR3 bases: TGTGCCATCAGAGAGACAGGGAAGAACACTGAAGCTTTCTTT.

The J gene is TRBJ2-7, the V gene TRBV30, with D unresolved. The CDR3 is made up of 12 amino acids. Germline V CDR1 and CDR2: GTSNPN, SVGIG (reference sequence). Trimming took 5 bases from V and 3 from J, leaving 11 bases between them. In DNA form, the CDR3 reads TGTGCCTGGCATAGAGAAAACTACGAGCAGTACTTC. Protein sequence: CAWHRENYEQYF.

The chain links TRBV27 to TRBJ1-4; no reliable D call. The CDR3 is made up of 17 amino acids. Trimming left V 10 bases short and J 7 bases short, with 28 bases between. Germline CDR1 reads MNHEY; CDR2 reads SMNVEV (reference sequence). The CDR3 sequence is CATGRVAALDGGEKLFF. CDR3 in DNA: TGTGCCACCGGGCGGGTTGCAGCGCTGGATGGTGGTGAAAAACTGTTTTTT.

The chain employs TRBV6-5 and TRBJ1-2; 8 nucleotides line up with TRBD1. From germline, CDR1 is MNHEY and CDR2 SVGAGI. The CDR3 has 15 residues. The J segment lost 6 bases and the V segment lost 0 bases, leaving 6 bases of the junction unmatched. The CDR3: CASSYSGSGGNGYTF. The DNA of the CDR3 is TGTGCCAGCAGTTACTCCGGTTCAGGGGGCAATGGCTACACCTTC.

The chain combines TRBV6-1 with TRBJ1-6; D call uncertain. CDR1 and CDR2 from the germline V gene are MNHNS and SASEGT. The CDR3 spans 16 residues. Trimming took 3 bases from V and 0 from J, leaving 9 bases between them. The CDR3 DNA follows: TGTGCCAGCAGTGATCCCCTGAGCTCCTATAATTCACCCCTCCACTTT. The encoded protein is CASSDPLSSYNSPLHF.

V is TRBV6-5 and J is TRBJ2-5, with a tentative D call TRBD1 (6 bases). The CDR3 is made up of 14 amino acids. Per germline, CDR1 MNHEY and CDR2 SVGAGI. Trimming removed 6 bases at V and 1 base at J, with 12 bases between. CDR3 residues: CASRRTARQETQYF. The CDR3 DNA follows: TGTGCCAGCAGACGGACAGCACGCCAAGAGACCCAGTACTTC.

The chain carries TRBV27 and TRBJ1-2; 7 bases are shared with TRBD1. The CDR3 covers 14 residues. Trimming removed 5 bases from V and 5 bases from J; junction bases left unmatched: 8. Germline assignment: CDR1 MNHEY and CDR2 SMNVEV (reference sequence). As DNA, the CDR3 is TGTGCCAGCAGTGCACCGGGACAGTTATATGGCTACACCTTC. Translation: CASSAPGQLYGYTF.

The gene calls are TRBV6-1 and TRBJ1-3; D not resolved. The CDR3 has 16 residues. Germline lookup yields CDR1 MNHNS and CDR2 SASEGT. Deletions cut 2 bases from V and 0 bases from J, with 11 bases between. CDR3 nucleotides: TGTGCCAGCAGTGAAAGGCCCGGGAGCTCTGGAAACACCATATATTTT. Amino acid sequence: CASSERPGSSGNTIYF.

This rearrangement joins TRBV18 to TRBJ2-7, with 9 bases matching TRBD1. CDR3 length equals 16 residues. Unmatched junction bases numbered 9, after V lost 0 bases and J lost 6 bases. Germline CDR1 is KGHSH and CDR2 is LQKENI. The CDR3 bases are TGTGCCAGCTCACCACCGGCGGGACAGGGCCCATCCGAGCAGTACTTC. Translating it yields CASSPPAGQGPSEQYF.

The chain uses TRBV5-5 and TRBJ2-1; the D gene is possibly TRBD2 (5 bases). CDR3 length equals 16 residues. From germline, CDR1 is SGHKS and CDR2 YYEKEE (reference sequence). The ends were cut back, 4 bases at V and 6 bases at J, with 20 bases in the middle. CDR3 DNA: TGTGCCAGCAGCCCGGCCCGGACTCTAACTCCCAATGAGCAGTTCTTC. Amino acid sequence: CASSPARTLTPNEQFF.

The rearrangement uses TRBV18 and TRBJ2-3, with D perhaps matching TRBD1 (6 bases). The CDR3 is made up of 17 amino acids. V shed 6 bases and J shed 3 bases, with 22 bases lying between them. Germline lookup yields CDR1 KGHSH and CDR2 LQKENI. In nucleotides, the CDR3 is TGTGCCAGCTCCCCAATGGGGGCCAAAGGGCTGACAGATACGCAGTATTTT. It translates to CASSPMGAKGLTDTQYF.

V and J are TRBV4-1 and TRBJ1-1, with a possible D match to TRBD1 (5 bases). The germline V gene has CDR1 MGHRA and CDR2 YSYEKL. V dropped 2 bases and J dropped 3 bases, with 13 bases sitting between them. This CDR3 has 15 residues. In DNA form, the CDR3 reads TGCGCCAGCAGCCAATTTATTTCGGGGGACACTGAAGCTTTCTTT. It specifies CASSQFISGDTEAFF.

The chain employs TRBV6-6 and TRBJ2-7; 7 bases fit TRBD1. CDR3 length: 16 amino acids. J was trimmed by 2 bases and V by 0 bases; bases with no gene match: 7. The germline gives CDR1 MNHNY, CDR2 SVGAGI (reference sequence). The CDR3 region is CASSYSTSGQPYEQYF. For the CDR3, the DNA is TGTGCCAGCAGTTACTCGACGTCGGGACAGCCCTACGAGCAGTACTTC.

This clone was recorded only once. V usage is TRBV18 and J usage is TRBJ2-2; D might be TRBD2 (7 bases). Trimming removed 3 bases from V and 1 base from J, with 12 bases in between. Germline V gene lookup returns CDR1 KGHSH and CDR2 LQKENI. The CDR3 has 16 residues. The CDR3 loop reads CASSPGGTKNTGELFF. The CDR3 region has the DNA TGTGCCAGCTCACCCGGGGGGACAAAGAACACCGGGGAGCTGTTTTTT.

The chain uses TRBV28 and TRBJ1-3, with 9 bases matching TRBD1. Germline CDR1 MDHEN, CDR2 SYDVKM. The length of the CDR3 is 18 residues. With 2 bases clipped from V and 0 bases from J, the junction kept 8 bases outside the gene matches. Here the CDR3 DNA reads TGTGCCAGCAGTTTAGCCGGGACAGGGAAAATCTCTGGAAACACCATATATTTT. Its protein product is CASSLAGTGKISGNTIYF.

This clone was seen a few times. The chain joins TRBV18 to TRBJ2-5, with 8 positions matching TRBD2. J lost 6 bases, V lost 3 bases, and 6 bases had no gene match. CDR3 length: 14 amino acids. Germline V gene lookup returns CDR1 KGHSH and CDR2 LQKENI. This CDR3 reads CASSPRTSRQTQYF. DNA of the CDR3: TGTGCCAGCTCACCCCGGACTAGCAGGCAGACCCAGTACTTC. The variable domain in full, completed from reference TRBV18 and TRBJ2-5, reads NAGVMQNPRHLVRRRGQEARLRCSPMKGHSHVYWYRQLPEEGLKFMVYLQKENIIDESGMPKERFSAEFPKEGPSILRIQQVVRGDSAAYFCASSPRTSRQTQYFGPGTRLLVL.

The chain has TRBV7-3 and TRBJ1-1; maybe TRBD1 (5 bases). The V gene's germline CDR1 is SGHTA and CDR2 FQGTGA. The V and J ends lost 2 bases and 4 bases respectively, with 11 bases between them. The CDR3 sequence is 14 residues long. The DNA of the CDR3 is TGTGCCAGCAGCTTAGGGGTCGGGGGCACTGAAGCTTTCTTT. Translated, it gives CASSLGVGGTEAFF.

The chain employs TRBV2 and TRBJ1-2; the match to TRBD1 covers 10 bases. The CDR3 is 16 amino acids. Germline V gives CDR1 SNHLY, CDR2 FYNNEI. With V trimmed by 4 bases and J by 8 bases, 13 bases remained unmatched. CDR3 loop: CASSATGTGVVSGYTF. As DNA, the CDR3 is TGTGCCAGCAGTGCTACCGGGACAGGGGTAGTGAGCGGCTACACCTTC.

The V gene is TRBV3-1 (or the pseudogene TRBV3-2), the J gene TRBJ1-5, with 7 bases identical to TRBD1. This CDR3 comprises 13 residues. V dropped 4 bases and J dropped 5; count of bases not matched to a gene: 2. Germline lookup yields CDR1 LGHDT and CDR2 YNNKEL (reference sequence). Here the CDR3 reads CASSRRGDQPQHF. The DNA for the CDR3 is TGTGCCAGCAGCCGCAGGGGGGATCAGCCCCAGCATTTT.

The chain carries TRBV30 and TRBJ1-6; unclear D gene. The CDR3 totals 14 residues. Germline V gene lookup returns CDR1 GTSNPN and CDR2 SVGIG (reference sequence). The V end lost 1 base, the J end lost 7 bases, and 11 bases lay between the germline ends. CDR3: CAWSAPHKNSPLHF. Here the CDR3 DNA reads TGTGCCTGGAGTGCCCCGCACAAGAATTCACCCCTCCACTTT.